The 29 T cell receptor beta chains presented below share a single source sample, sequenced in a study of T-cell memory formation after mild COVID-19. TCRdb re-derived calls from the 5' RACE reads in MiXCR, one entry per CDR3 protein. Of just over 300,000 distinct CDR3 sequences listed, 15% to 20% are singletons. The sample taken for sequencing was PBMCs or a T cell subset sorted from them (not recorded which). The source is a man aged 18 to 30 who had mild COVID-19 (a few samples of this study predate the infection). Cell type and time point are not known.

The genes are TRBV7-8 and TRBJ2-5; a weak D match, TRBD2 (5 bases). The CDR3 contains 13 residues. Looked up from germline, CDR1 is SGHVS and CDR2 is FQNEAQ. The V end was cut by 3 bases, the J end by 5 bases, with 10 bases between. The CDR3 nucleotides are TGTGCCAGCAGCTTCGGGGAAACGGAGACCCAGTACTTC. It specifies CASSFGETETQYF.

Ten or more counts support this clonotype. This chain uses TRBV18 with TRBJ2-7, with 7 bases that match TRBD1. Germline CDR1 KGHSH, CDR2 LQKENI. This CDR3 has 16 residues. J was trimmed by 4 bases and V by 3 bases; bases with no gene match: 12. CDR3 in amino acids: CASSPAGTGALYEQYV. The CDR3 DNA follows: TGTGCCAGCTCACCCGCCGGAACAGGGGCCTTGTACGAGCAGTACGTC.

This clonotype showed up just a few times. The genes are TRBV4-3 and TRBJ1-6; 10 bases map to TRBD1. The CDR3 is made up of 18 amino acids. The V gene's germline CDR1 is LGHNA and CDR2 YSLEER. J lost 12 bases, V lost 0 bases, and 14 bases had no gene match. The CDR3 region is CASSQDLDDRGRIGPLHF. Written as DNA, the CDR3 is TGCGCCAGCAGCCAAGATTTGGACGACAGGGGGCGTATAGGACCCCTCCACTTT.

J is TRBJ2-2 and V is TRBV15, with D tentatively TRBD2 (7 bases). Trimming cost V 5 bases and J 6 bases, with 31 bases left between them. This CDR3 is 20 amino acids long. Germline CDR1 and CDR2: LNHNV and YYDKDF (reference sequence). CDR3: CATSWRVRGGLLVGSGELFF. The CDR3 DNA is TGTGCCACCAGCTGGAGGGTTAGGGGGGGCTTACTCGTTGGGTCCGGGGAGCTGTTTTTT.

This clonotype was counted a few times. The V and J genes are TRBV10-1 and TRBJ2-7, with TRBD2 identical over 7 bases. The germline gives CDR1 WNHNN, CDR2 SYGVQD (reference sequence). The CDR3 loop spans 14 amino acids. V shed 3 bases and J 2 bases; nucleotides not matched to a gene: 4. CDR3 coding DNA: TGCGCCAGCAGTGAAGCGGGGAGGCCCTACGAGCAGTACTTC. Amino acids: CASSEAGRPYEQYF.

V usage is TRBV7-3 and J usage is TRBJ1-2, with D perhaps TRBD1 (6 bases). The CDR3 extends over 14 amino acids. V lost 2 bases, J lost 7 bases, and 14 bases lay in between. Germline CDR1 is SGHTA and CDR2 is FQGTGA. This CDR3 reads CASSLWPGAAGYTF. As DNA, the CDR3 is TGTGCCAGCAGCTTATGGCCGGGGGCTGCTGGCTACACCTTC.

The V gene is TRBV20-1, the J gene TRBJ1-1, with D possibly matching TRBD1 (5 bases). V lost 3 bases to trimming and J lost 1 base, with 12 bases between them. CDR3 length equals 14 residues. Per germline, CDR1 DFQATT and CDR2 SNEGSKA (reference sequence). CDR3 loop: CSARIGTRNTEAFF. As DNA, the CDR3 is TGCAGTGCTAGGATCGGGACTAGGAACACTGAAGCTTTCTTT.

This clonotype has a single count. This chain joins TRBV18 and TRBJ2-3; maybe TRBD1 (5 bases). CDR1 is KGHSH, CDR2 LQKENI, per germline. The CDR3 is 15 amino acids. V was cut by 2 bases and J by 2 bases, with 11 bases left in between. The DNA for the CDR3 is TGTGCCAGCTCACCAGGGCAGGGCCCCACAGATACGCAGTATTTT. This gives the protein CASSPGQGPTDTQYF. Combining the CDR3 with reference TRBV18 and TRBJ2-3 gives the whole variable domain NAGVMQNPRHLVRRRGQEARLRCSPMKGHSHVYWYRQLPEEGLKFMVYLQKENIIDESGMPKERFSAEFPKEGPSILRIQQVVRGDSAAYFCASSPGQGPTDTQYFGPGTRLTVL.

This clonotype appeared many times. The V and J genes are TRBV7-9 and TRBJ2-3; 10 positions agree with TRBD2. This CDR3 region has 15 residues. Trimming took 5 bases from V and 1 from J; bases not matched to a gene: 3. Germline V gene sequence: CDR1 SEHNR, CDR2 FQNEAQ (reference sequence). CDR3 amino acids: CASSPLAGGTDTQYF. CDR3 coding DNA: TGTGCCAGCAGCCCCCTAGCGGGGGGCACAGATACGCAGTATTTT.

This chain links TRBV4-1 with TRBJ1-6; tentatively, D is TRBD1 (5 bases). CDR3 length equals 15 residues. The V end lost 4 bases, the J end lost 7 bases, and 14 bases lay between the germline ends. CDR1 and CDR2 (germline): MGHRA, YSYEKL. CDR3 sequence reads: CASSPVVGRNSPLHF. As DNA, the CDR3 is TGCGCCAGCAGCCCGGTCGTGGGGCGCAATTCACCCCTCCACTTT.

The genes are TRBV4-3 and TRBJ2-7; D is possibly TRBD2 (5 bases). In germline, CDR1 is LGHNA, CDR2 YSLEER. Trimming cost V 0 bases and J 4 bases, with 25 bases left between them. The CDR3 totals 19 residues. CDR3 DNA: TGCGCCAGCAGCCAAGATCGGCTACAAGGACTGACGTATGGTTACGAGCAGTACTTC. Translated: CASSQDRLQGLTYGYEQYF.

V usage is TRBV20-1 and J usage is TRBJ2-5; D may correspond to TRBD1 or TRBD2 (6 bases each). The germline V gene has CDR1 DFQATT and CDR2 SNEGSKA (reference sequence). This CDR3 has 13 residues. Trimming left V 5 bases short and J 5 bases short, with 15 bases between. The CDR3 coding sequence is TGCAGTGCTCCCATAGGGGGGATCGAGACCCAGTACTTC. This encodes CSAPIGGIETQYF.

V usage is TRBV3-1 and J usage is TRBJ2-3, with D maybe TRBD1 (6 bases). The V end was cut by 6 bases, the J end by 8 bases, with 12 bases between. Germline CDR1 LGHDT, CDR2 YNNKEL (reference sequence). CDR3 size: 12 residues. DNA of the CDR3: TGTGCCAGCAGAGGACAGTCCGTTACGCAGTATTTT. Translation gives CASRGQSVTQYF.

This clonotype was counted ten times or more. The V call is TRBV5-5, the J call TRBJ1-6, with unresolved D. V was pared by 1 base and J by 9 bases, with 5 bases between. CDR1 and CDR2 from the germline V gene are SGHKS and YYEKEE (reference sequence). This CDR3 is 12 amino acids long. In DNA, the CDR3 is TGTGCCAGCAGCTTGTACACTTCACCCCTCCACTTT. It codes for CASSLYTSPLHF.

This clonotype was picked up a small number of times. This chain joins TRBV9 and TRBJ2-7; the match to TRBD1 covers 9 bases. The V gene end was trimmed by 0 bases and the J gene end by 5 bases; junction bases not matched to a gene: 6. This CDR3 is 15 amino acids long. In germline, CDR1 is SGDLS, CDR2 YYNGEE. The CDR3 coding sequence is TGTGCCAGCAGCGTAGAGGGGACAGGGTACAACGAGCAGTACTTC. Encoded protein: CASSVEGTGYNEQYF.

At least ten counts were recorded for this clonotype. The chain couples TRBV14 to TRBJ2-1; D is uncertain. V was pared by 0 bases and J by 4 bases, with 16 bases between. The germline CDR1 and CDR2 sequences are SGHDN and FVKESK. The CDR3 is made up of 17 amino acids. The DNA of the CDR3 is TGTGCCAGCAGCCAAGAATTCCCGCGGCGAGGTTACAATGAGCAGTTCTTC. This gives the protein CASSQEFPRRGYNEQFF.

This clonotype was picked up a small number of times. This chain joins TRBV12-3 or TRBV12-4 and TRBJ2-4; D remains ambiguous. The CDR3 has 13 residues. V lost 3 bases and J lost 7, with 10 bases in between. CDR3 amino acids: CASSFGYGNIQYF. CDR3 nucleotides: TGTGCCAGCAGTTTCGGTTACGGGAACATTCAGTACTTC.

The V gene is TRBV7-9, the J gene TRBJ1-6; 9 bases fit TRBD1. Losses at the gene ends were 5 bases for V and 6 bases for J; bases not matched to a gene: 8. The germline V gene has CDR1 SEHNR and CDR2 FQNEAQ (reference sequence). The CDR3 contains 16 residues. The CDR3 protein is CASSPRTGASNSPLHF. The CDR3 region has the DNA TGTGCCAGCAGCCCTAGGACAGGGGCAAGTAATTCACCCCTCCACTTT.

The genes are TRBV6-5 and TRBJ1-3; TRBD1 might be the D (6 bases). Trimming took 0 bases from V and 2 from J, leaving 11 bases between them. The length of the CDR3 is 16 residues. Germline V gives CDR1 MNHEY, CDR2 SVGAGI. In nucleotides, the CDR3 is TGTGCCAGCAGTTACTCCCTGCAGGGGACTGGAAACACCATATATTTT. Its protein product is CASSYSLQGTGNTIYF.

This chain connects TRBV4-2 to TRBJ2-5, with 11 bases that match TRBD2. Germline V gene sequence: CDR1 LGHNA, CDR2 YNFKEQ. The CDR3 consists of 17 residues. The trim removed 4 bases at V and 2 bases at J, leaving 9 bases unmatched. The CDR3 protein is CASSPRLAGSLQETQYF. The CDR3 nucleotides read TGTGCCAGCAGCCCCCGACTAGCGGGGAGTCTACAAGAGACCCAGTACTTC.

The CDR3 DNA sequence: TGTGCCAGCAGTCTAGGGACATCCCGCTACGAGCAGTACGTC. Translating it yields CASSLGTSRYEQYV. The chain employs TRBV6-6 and TRBJ2-7; D is perhaps TRBD1 (6 bases). The V end was cut by 5 bases, the J end by 3 bases, with 14 bases between. This CDR3 has 14 residues. Germline CDR1 and CDR2: MNHNY and SVGAGI (reference sequence).

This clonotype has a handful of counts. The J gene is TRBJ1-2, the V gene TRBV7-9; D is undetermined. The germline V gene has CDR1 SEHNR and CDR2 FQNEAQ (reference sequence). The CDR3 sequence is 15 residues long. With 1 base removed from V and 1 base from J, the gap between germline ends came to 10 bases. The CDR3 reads CASSLVPSVNYGYTF. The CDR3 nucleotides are TGTGCCAGCAGCTTAGTGCCGTCGGTTAACTATGGCTACACCTTC.

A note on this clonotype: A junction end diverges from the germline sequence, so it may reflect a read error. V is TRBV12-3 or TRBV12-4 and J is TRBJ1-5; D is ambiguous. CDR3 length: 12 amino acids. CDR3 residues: CASSLLPGPTNF. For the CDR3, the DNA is TGTGCCAGCAGTCTCCTCCCGGGTCCCACTAATTTT.

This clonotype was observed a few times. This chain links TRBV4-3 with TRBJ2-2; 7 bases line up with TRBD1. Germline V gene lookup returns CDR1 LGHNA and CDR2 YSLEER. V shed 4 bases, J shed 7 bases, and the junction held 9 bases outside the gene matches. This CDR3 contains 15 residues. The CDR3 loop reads CASSRIGQVSGELFF. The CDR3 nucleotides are TGCGCCAGCAGCCGCATTGGACAGGTCAGCGGGGAGCTGTTTTTT.

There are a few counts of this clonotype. The CDR3 reads CASSSGTGGNYGYTF. Here the CDR3 DNA reads TGTGCCAGCAGCTCTGGGACAGGGGGAAACTATGGCTACACCTTC. This chain uses TRBV7-9 with TRBJ1-2; 11 nucleotides align to TRBD1. Germline loops: CDR1 SEHNR, CDR2 FQNEAQ (reference sequence). The CDR3 extends over 15 amino acids. V trimming: 4 bases; J trimming: 2 bases; junction bases outside the gene matches: 3.

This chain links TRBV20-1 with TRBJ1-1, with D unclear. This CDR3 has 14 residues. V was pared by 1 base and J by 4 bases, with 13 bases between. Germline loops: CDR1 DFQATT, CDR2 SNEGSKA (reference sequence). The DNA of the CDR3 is TGCAGTGCTAGAGTCCCGGGAGCGACCACTGAAGCTTTCTTT. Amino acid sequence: CSARVPGATTEAFF.

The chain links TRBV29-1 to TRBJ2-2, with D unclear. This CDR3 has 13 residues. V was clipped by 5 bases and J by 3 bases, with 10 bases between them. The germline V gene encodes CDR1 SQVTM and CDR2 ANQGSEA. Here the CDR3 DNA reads TGCAGCGTTAGAGTCGCGGACACCGGGGAGCTGTTTTTT. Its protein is CSVRVADTGELFF.

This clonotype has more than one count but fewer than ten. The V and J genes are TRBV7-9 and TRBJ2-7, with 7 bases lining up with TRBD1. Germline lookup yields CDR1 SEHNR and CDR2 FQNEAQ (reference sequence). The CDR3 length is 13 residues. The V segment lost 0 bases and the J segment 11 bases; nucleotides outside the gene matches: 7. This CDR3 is CASSLALTGLEYF. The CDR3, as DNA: TGTGCCAGCAGCTTAGCTCTGACAGGGCTCGAGTACTTC.

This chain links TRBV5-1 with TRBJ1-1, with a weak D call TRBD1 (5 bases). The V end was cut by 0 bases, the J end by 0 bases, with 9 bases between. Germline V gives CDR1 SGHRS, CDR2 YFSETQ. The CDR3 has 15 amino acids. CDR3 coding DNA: TGCGCCAGCAGCTTGGTTGCGGGGGTGAACACTGAAGCTTTCTTT. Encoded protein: CASSLVAGVNTEAFF. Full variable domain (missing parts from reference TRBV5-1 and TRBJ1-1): KAGVTQTPRYLIKTRGQQVTLSCSPISGHRSVSWYQQTPGQGLQFLFEYFSETQRNKGNFPGRFSGRQFSNSRSEMNVSTLELGDSALYLCASSLVAGVNTEAFFGQGTRLTVV.